This entry concerns a single T cell receptor beta chain. What it binds is not known. Primers for the PCR totalled 60 Vbeta and 13 Jbeta. Repertoires were generated with immunoSEQ multiplex PCR, while TCRdb's copy carries only in-frame clones and drops some. The sample contains roughly 100,000 clones, roughly four fifths of which appear only once. The data were taken from a study of cytomegalovirus exposure and HLA in healthy donors. Study conclusions and caveats: Rates of TCR association differed by HLA locus in a later analysis, with DRB1 highest and HLA-C lowest.

V lost 5 bases, J lost 1 base, and 14 bases lay in between. The CDR3 has 15 residues. CDR1 is MDHEN, CDR2 SYDVKM, per germline. Sequencing was performed on PBMCs. V and J are TRBV28 and TRBJ1-1; a weak D match, TRBD1 (5 bases). The TCR was taken from a man aged 45-60 years in good health and CMV-seronegative. Written as DNA, the CDR3 is TGTGCCAGCAGTGCTAGACAGATTTCGAACACTGAAGCTTTCTTT. Amino acids: CASSARQISNTEAFF.